This T cell receptor beta chain stems from a study of cytomegalovirus exposure and HLA in healthy donors. The study's findings and limits: Immune exposure information available was restricted to CMV serostatus. As was reported, the HLA-A and HLA-B alleles of most subjects were accurately predicted from TCR beta sequences.

Germline V gene lookup returns CDR1 MDHEN and CDR2 SYDVKM. This CDR3 is built from 13 residues. Trimming pared 8 bases from V and 2 bases from J, leaving 13 bases between. 60 Vbeta and 13 Jbeta primers were used in PCR. Only in-frame clones appear in the TCRdb table, and some are missing; sequencing was by immunoSEQ multiplex PCR. The sample lists under 150,000 clones, roughly four fifths seen once, with over 2.5% in the top ten. In regard to this clone: Antigen: not known.

V is TRBV28 and J is TRBJ2-7; a weak D match, TRBD2 (5 bases). Material: PBMCs. This clonotype was sampled from a man in his forties in good health and CMV-seropositive. The CDR3 DNA reads TGTGCCAGCGAAAGGCCTAGCACCTACGAGCAGTACTTC. This gives the protein CASERPSTYEQYF.